The next 25 T cell receptor beta chains were all read from a single sample in a study of shared clonotypes between healthy human individuals. TCRdb keeps only in-frame clones here, not all; method: immunoSEQ multiplex PCR. This table has about 1.5 million clones, about 96% appearing once. Sample: naive CD4+ T cells sorted from blood. Subset described: CD45RA+ positively selected. The source is a man aged 25-40 years in good health.

The J gene is TRBJ2-2, the V gene TRBV27; D may be TRBD1 or TRBD2 (5 bases each). The CDR3 length is 16 residues. CDR1 and CDR2 from the germline V gene are MNHEY and SMNVEV (reference sequence). V was pared by 1 base and J by 0 bases, with 9 bases between. For the CDR3, the DNA is TGTGCCAGCAGTTTATGGGGGTACGCGAACACCGGGGAGCTGTTTTTT. It translates to CASSLWGYANTGELFF.

With regard to this clone: This specimen includes other DNA sequences encoding the same CDR3. The chain joins TRBV28 to TRBJ1-3; D remains unclear. V lost 3 bases and J 0 bases, leaving 6 bases between the germline ends. The CDR3 runs to 14 residues. The germline V gene encodes CDR1 MDHEN and CDR2 SYDVKM. CDR3 residues: CASSFPSSGNTIYF. In DNA, the CDR3 is TGTGCCAGCAGTTTTCCCAGCTCTGGAAACACCATATATTTT.

This chain joins TRBV9 and TRBJ2-3; D not resolved. Germline lookup yields CDR1 SGDLS and CDR2 YYNGEE. The CDR3 is 15 amino acids. The germline V and J ends were trimmed by 3 bases and 0 bases, with 11 bases remaining between them. The CDR3 DNA sequence: TGTGCCAGCAGCGCCCCCCGGAGTAGCACAGATACGCAGTATTTT. Translation: CASSAPRSSTDTQYF.

On this clone itself: Other DNA variants within this sample encode the same CDR3. V and J are TRBV19 and TRBJ2-7; 7 bases are a match to TRBD2. Trimming removed 4 bases from V and 3 bases from J; junction bases left unmatched: 3. CDR3 length equals 13 residues. Germline lookup yields CDR1 LNHDA and CDR2 SQIVND (reference sequence). The CDR3 region has the DNA TGTGCCAGTAGTAGGGGACTACTCTACGAGCAGTACTTC. Protein: CASSRGLLYEQYF. The complete variable domain, with remaining parts taken from reference TRBV19 and TRBJ2-7, reads DGGITQSPKYLFRKEGQNVTLSCEQNLNHDAMYWYRQDPGQGLRLIYYSQIVNDFQKGDIAEGYSVSREKKESFPLTVTSAQKNPTAFYLCASSRGLLYEQYFGPGTRLTVT.

The chain has TRBV29-1 and TRBJ1-3; D ambiguous. Germline assignment: CDR1 SQVTM and CDR2 ANQGSEA. V was pared by 0 bases and J by 0 bases, with 18 bases between. The CDR3 is 18 amino acids. CDR3 DNA: TGCAGCGTTGAAGATTACCGGACGGCCGCCATCTCTGGAAACACCATATATTTT. Amino acids: CSVEDYRTAAISGNTIYF.

The chain employs TRBV28 and TRBJ1-2, with 8 bases that match TRBD1. The CDR3 extends over 15 amino acids. Germline loops: CDR1 MDHEN, CDR2 SYDVKM. V dropped 8 bases and J dropped 1; count of bases not matched to a gene: 9. This CDR3 reads CASGALTGGNYGYTF. Here the CDR3 DNA reads TGTGCCAGCGGTGCCTTAACAGGGGGTAACTATGGCTACACCTTC.

The chain links TRBV18 to TRBJ2-5; 13 bases line up with TRBD2. This CDR3 has 15 amino acids. J gave up 2 bases and V 6 bases, and 3 bases lay outside the gene matches. The germline V gene encodes CDR1 KGHSH and CDR2 LQKENI. The CDR3 sequence: CASSAGLAGQETQYF. In DNA, the CDR3 is TGTGCCAGCTCGGCGGGACTAGCGGGACAAGAGACCCAGTACTTC.

The V gene is TRBV4-1, the J gene TRBJ2-5; 9 nucleotides agree with TRBD2. The trim removed 0 bases at V and 3 bases at J, leaving 8 bases unmatched. CDR1 is MGHRA and CDR2 is YSYEKL in the germline V gene. The CDR3 spans 17 residues. CDR3 sequence: CASSQDPAGGGKETQYF. In DNA, the CDR3 is TGCGCCAGCAGCCAAGATCCGGCGGGAGGGGGGAAAGAGACCCAGTACTTC.

The DNA of the CDR3 is TGTGCCAGCAGCCAACGTGGGACACGATCCACCGGGGAGCTGTTTTTT. This encodes CASSQRGTRSTGELFF. The V and J genes are TRBV7-2 and TRBJ2-2; perhaps TRBD1 as D (6 bases). The CDR3 has 16 residues. Germline V lookup: CDR1 SGHTA, CDR2 FQGNSA. Trimming pared 5 bases from V and 4 bases from J, leaving 17 bases between.

In regard to this clone: This sample includes further DNA sequences coding for the same CDR3. The chain carries TRBV11-3 and TRBJ2-3; D not certain. Trimming removed 2 bases from V and 2 bases from J, with 2 bases in between. From germline, CDR1 is SGHNT and CDR2 YENEEA. This CDR3 has 12 amino acids. The CDR3 is CASSLSTDTQYF. In nucleotides, the CDR3 is TGTGCCAGCAGCTTATCCACAGATACGCAGTATTTT.

The gene calls are TRBV7-9 and TRBJ2-5; D call uncertain. Germline CDR1 and CDR2: SEHNR and FQNEAQ (reference sequence). The CDR3 extends over 12 amino acids. V lost 3 bases and J 3 bases, leaving 5 bases between the germline ends. DNA of the CDR3: TGTGCCAGCAGCTTCACAGAAGAGACCCAGTACTTC. This encodes CASSFTEETQYF.

This sequence joins TRBV6-1 and TRBJ1-1; D ambiguous. Looked up from germline, CDR1 is MNHNS and CDR2 is SASEGT. The CDR3 covers 13 residues. With 3 bases removed from V and 1 base from J, the gap between germline ends came to 6 bases. CDR3 region: CASSDRRNTEAFF. CDR3 nucleotide sequence: TGTGCCAGCAGTGATAGGAGGAACACTGAAGCTTTCTTT.

The V gene is TRBV18, the J gene TRBJ2-7; 8 bases are a match to TRBD1. In germline, CDR1 is KGHSH, CDR2 LQKENI. Germline trimming cut 5 bases from V and 2 bases from J; bases unmatched to any gene: 20. The length of the CDR3 is 19 residues. CDR3 sequence: CASSNAPRQGSAQTYEQYF. DNA of the CDR3: TGTGCCAGCTCAAATGCCCCCAGACAGGGGTCGGCTCAGACCTACGAGCAGTACTTC.

The chain links TRBV5-4 to TRBJ2-5; TRBD1 might be the D (6 bases). V lost 3 bases and J 3 bases, leaving 15 bases between the germline ends. The CDR3 sequence is 15 residues long. Germline V CDR1 and CDR2: SGHNT, YYREEE (reference sequence). DNA of the CDR3: TGTGCCAGCAGCTCGACAGGCCTGCGGGAAGAGACCCAGTACTTC. Amino acid sequence: CASSSTGLREETQYF.

The rearrangement uses TRBV10-3 and TRBJ2-5; no reliable D call. This CDR3 contains 13 residues. CDR1 is ENHRY and CDR2 is SYGVKD in the germline V gene. The ends were cut back, 3 bases at V and 5 bases at J, with 10 bases in the middle. CDR3 region: CAISDGPVETQYF. Written as DNA, the CDR3 is TGTGCCATCAGTGATGGGCCAGTTGAGACCCAGTACTTC.

This rearrangement joins TRBV18 to TRBJ2-5; a weak D match, TRBD2 (5 bases). This CDR3 is built from 13 residues. The germline V gene has CDR1 KGHSH and CDR2 LQKENI. V was cut by 8 bases and J by 5 bases, with 15 bases left in between. CDR3 coding DNA: TGTGCCAGCGGGGAGACGTACCTCGAGACCCAGTACTTC. Residues: CASGETYLETQYF.

The gene calls are TRBV19 and TRBJ2-2; 11 bases fit TRBD2. Germline V lookup: CDR1 LNHDA, CDR2 SQIVND (reference sequence). Germline trimming cut 5 bases from V and 6 bases from J; bases unmatched to any gene: 8. This CDR3 is built from 16 residues. CDR3 bases: TGTGCCAGTAGTCCCCGACTAGCGGGAAGGTCCGGGGAGCTGTTTTTT. Amino acid sequence: CASSPRLAGRSGELFF.

The CDR3 nucleotides read TGCGCCAGCAGCGTGACTAGCGGGAAGGCCGGGGAGCTGTTTTTT. Amino acids: CASSVTSGKAGELFF. The chain links TRBV5-1 to TRBJ2-2, with 11 bases identical to TRBD2. V lost 4 bases and J lost 6; bases outside the gene matches: 5. CDR1 and CDR2 from the germline V gene are SGHRS and YFSETQ. The CDR3 sequence is 15 residues long.

Concerning this clone itself: The sample has other DNA sequences that encode this CDR3 too. The chain uses TRBV9 and TRBJ2-7; TRBD1 matches at 10 bases. J gave up 3 bases and V 3 bases, and 6 bases lay outside the gene matches. This CDR3 has 15 amino acids. CDR1 is SGDLS, CDR2 YYNGEE, per germline. CDR3: CASSAAGTGDYEQYF. For the CDR3, the DNA is TGTGCCAGCAGCGCTGCTGGGACAGGGGACTACGAGCAGTACTTC.

This chain connects TRBV7-9 to TRBJ2-1, with 13 bases aligning to TRBD2. V dropped 4 bases and J dropped 14; count of bases not matched to a gene: 5. The CDR3 runs 13 residues. Looked up from germline, CDR1 is SEHNR and CDR2 is FQNEAQ (reference sequence). CDR3 residues: CASSSKGTSGEFF. CDR3 bases: TGTGCCAGCAGCTCAAAGGGGACTAGCGGGGAGTTCTTC.

Turning to this clone: This specimen includes other DNA sequences encoding the same CDR3. V gene TRBV28 combines with J gene TRBJ2-5; D possibly corresponds to TRBD2 (6 bases). Germline CDR1 is MDHEN and CDR2 is SYDVKM. The CDR3 is 13 amino acids. The V gene lost 3 bases and the J gene lost 3 bases, with 8 bases spanning the gap. The CDR3 sequence: CASSLGGEETQYF. Written as DNA, the CDR3 is TGTGCCAGCAGTTTGGGGGGAGAAGAGACCCAGTACTTC.

This sequence joins TRBV11-2 and TRBJ2-7; the D is unclear. The CDR3 consists of 12 residues. Trimming removed 5 bases at V and 7 bases at J, with 12 bases between. The germline V gene has CDR1 SGHAT and CDR2 FQNNGV. CDR3 sequence reads: CASSQRTGEQYF. The CDR3 coding sequence is TGTGCCAGCAGCCAACGAACCGGGGAGCAGTACTTC.

The rearrangement links TRBV10-3 to TRBJ2-7; no clear D. This CDR3 has 8 residues. With 11 bases removed from V and 3 bases from J, the gap between germline ends came to 2 bases. CDR1 is ENHRY, CDR2 SYGVKD, per germline. The chain's CDR3 is CAHYEQYF. DNA for the CDR3: TGTGCCCACTACGAGCAGTACTTC.

The rearrangement joins TRBV2 to TRBJ1-1; D uncertain. CDR1 SNHLY and CDR2 FYNNEI come from the germline V gene. V was cut by 8 bases and J by 5 bases, with 18 bases left in between. This CDR3 comprises 14 residues. The DNA of the CDR3 is TGTGCCAGCCCAGGACGATGGAGGCGGACTGAAGCTTTCTTT. It encodes CASPGRWRRTEAFF.

V is TRBV19 and J is TRBJ1-1; D call uncertain. Germline V gene data show CDR1 as LNHDA and CDR2 as SQIVND (reference sequence). CDR3 length: 13 amino acids. V shed 5 bases and J shed 1 base, with 8 bases lying between them. CDR3 bases: TGTGCCAGTAGTGGTCGCAGGAACACTGAAGCTTTCTTT. Protein: CASSGRRNTEAFF.